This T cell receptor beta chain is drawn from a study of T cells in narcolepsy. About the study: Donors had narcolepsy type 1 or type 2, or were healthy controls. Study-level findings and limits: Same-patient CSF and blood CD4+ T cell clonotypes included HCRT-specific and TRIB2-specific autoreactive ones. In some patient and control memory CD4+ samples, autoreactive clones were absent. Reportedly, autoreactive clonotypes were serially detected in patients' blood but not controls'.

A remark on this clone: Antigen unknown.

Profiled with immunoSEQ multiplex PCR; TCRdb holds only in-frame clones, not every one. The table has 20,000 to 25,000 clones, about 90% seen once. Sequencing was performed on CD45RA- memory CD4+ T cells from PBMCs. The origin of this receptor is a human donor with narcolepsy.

The CDR3 spells CAYSGPSTDTQYF. The CDR3 DNA reads as TGTGCCTATAGCGGGCCTAGCACAGATACGCAGTATTTT. This chain uses TRBV30 with TRBJ2-3; 7 bases are a match to TRBD2. The V and J ends lost 7 bases and 0 bases, in that order; junction bases with no gene match: 4. This CDR3 is built from 13 residues. The germline gives CDR1 GTSNPN, CDR2 SVGIG (reference sequence). The variable domain in full, completed from reference TRBV30 and TRBJ2-3, reads SQTIHQWPATLVQPVGSPLSLECTVEGTSNPNLYWYRQAAGRGLQLLFYSVGIGQISSEVPQNLSASRPQDRQFILSSKKLLLSDSGFYLCAYSGPSTDTQYFGPGTRLTVL.